This TCR beta chain was captured by sequencing in a study of T cell responses to AZD1222 COVID-19 vaccine. Clones were read by immunoSEQ multiplex PCR, and TCRdb kept only the in-frame ones, dropping some. The sample carries some 130,000 clones, about 94% recorded once. The CDR3 is made up of 15 amino acids. Trimming pared 1 base from V and 4 bases from J, leaving 13 bases between. CDR1 SGHVS and CDR2 FNYEAQ come from the germline V gene. The specimen comprised peripheral blood, sampled on day 0 of AZD1222 vaccination. The chain couples TRBV7-6 to TRBJ2-5; a weak D match, TRBD1 (6 bases). This sequence was found in an adult in good health. The CDR3 is CASSLVPGVGETQYF. For the CDR3, the DNA is TGTGCCAGCAGCTTAGTACCAGGGGTAGGAGAGACCCAGTACTTC.